This T cell receptor beta chain was recovered during a study of metastatic and nonmetastatic thyroid tumors. Overall study: Repertoires from malignant and benign thyroid patients were compared across blood and tumor or nodule tissue.

CDR3 length: 14 residues. Trimming removed 7 bases from V and 2 bases from J, with 12 bases in between. CDR1 is LNHDA and CDR2 is SQIVND in the germline V gene (reference sequence). In regard to this clone: Its antigen remains unknown.

Under the authors' procedure: Differences in CDR3 between clinicopathological groups were drawn on to build a classifier intended to discriminate distant-metastatic papillary thyroid cancer patients. Via MiXCR, TCRdb re-called the PCR reads. These V and J calls derive from TCRdb rather than the authors' analysis. The top ten clones hold under 25% of a sample with 29,000 or so clones, more than 3.5% of them seen once. Findings of the study overall: As reported, TCR beta diversity in blood and tumor was significantly higher in malignant thyroid tumors than in benign nodules.

Patients underwent thyroid surgery, and none had received any treatment before it. This clonotype was sampled from a female donor with papillary thyroid cancer or a benign thyroid nodule (not recorded which). Some clones in this sample may be carry-over from other donors' samples. The specimen sequenced was blood. The chain joins TRBV19 to TRBJ1-5, with D possibly matching TRBD1 (5 bases). CDR3 loop: CASILMGRNQPQHF. Written as DNA, the CDR3 is TGTGCCAGTATTCTCATGGGGCGCAATCAGCCCCAGCATTTT.